The 11 T cell receptor beta chains listed next were all sequenced from one sample in a study of technical replicates of blood from several donors. Assay used: immunoSEQ multiplex PCR; TCRdb lists only in-frame clones, some missing. Of nearly 70,000 clones in the sample, roughly 92% were seen once. The sequenced sample consisted of T cells isolated from PBMCs. The origin of the receptors is a human donor in good health.

The chain combines TRBV19 with TRBJ1-1; 11 nucleotides match TRBD1. The V gene end was trimmed by 3 bases and the J gene end by 0 bases; junction bases not matched to a gene: 6. The CDR3 covers 17 residues. Germline assignment: CDR1 LNHDA and CDR2 SQIVND (reference sequence). This CDR3 reads CASSMRTGGLMNTEAFF. The CDR3 bases are TGTGCCAGTAGTATGCGGACAGGGGGCCTGATGAACACTGAAGCTTTCTTT.

CDR3 nucleotide sequence: TGTGCCATCAGGAGTAACAATGAGCAGTTCTTC. This translates into CAIRSNNEQFF. This chain uses TRBV10-3 with TRBJ2-1; D not resolved. V lost 6 bases and J lost 5, with 5 bases in between. The CDR3 length is 11 residues. Germline-derived CDR1 and CDR2 are ENHRY and SYGVKD.

The chain uses TRBV27 and TRBJ2-3; D gene uncertain. The CDR3 length is 13 residues. V gave up 5 bases and J gave up 2 bases, with 8 bases separating them. Germline V lookup: CDR1 MNHEY, CDR2 SMNVEV (reference sequence). The CDR3 protein is CASSLVFTDTQYF. In DNA, the CDR3 is TGTGCCAGCAGTCTAGTGTTCACAGATACGCAGTATTTT.

This clone was found once. The chain carries TRBV30 and TRBJ2-3, with D perhaps matching TRBD2 (5 bases). CDR3 size: 14 residues. CDR1 is GTSNPN and CDR2 is SVGIG in the germline V gene (reference sequence). Trimming took 7 bases from V and 2 from J, leaving 16 bases between them. CDR3 bases: TGTGCCTTCCGCCCAGCGGTAAACACAGATACGCAGTATTTT. Amino acids: CAFRPAVNTDTQYF. The entire variable domain, with the rest obtained from reference TRBV30 and TRBJ2-3, is as follows: SQTIHQWPATLVQPVGSPLSLECTVEGTSNPNLYWYRQAAGRGLQLLFYSVGIGQISSEVPQNLSASRPQDRQFILSSKKLLLSDSGFYLCAFRPAVNTDTQYFGPGTRLTVL.

The CDR3: CASSPPRPQSSGANVLTF. CDR3 in DNA: TGTGCCAGCTCACCACCCAGGCCCCAGAGCTCTGGGGCCAACGTCCTGACTTTC. The rearrangement joins TRBV18 to TRBJ2-6, with no clear D. Germline assignment: CDR1 KGHSH and CDR2 LQKENI. V lost 0 bases and J lost 0, with 12 bases in between. The CDR3 has 18 amino acids.

The J gene is TRBJ2-7, the V gene TRBV20-1; weak D call: TRBD2 (6 bases). V was cut by 4 bases and J by 2 bases, with 6 bases left in between. The CDR3 loop spans 11 amino acids. The germline V gene has CDR1 DFQATT and CDR2 SNEGSKA (reference sequence). CDR3 in amino acids: CSAKRAYEQYF. CDR3 coding DNA: TGCAGTGCTAAGCGGGCCTACGAGCAGTACTTC.

The rearrangement uses TRBV13 and TRBJ1-1; 10 bases align to TRBD1. The CDR3 covers 15 residues. The J segment lost 3 bases and the V segment lost 5 bases, leaving 6 bases of the junction unmatched. The germline V gene has CDR1 PRHDT and CDR2 FYEKMQ (reference sequence). CDR3 loop: CASSRRDRGYTEAFF. CDR3 nucleotides: TGTGCCAGCAGCCGTCGGGACAGGGGATACACTGAAGCTTTCTTT.

The count of this clone is one. At one boundary the junction diverges from the germline segment, which might be a read error. The chain employs TRBV18 and TRBJ2-4; 7 nucleotides match TRBD1. The length of the CDR3 is 14 residues. The germline V gene encodes CDR1 KGHSH and CDR2 LQKENI. For the CDR3, the DNA is TGTACCAGCTCAGATGACAGGGAACTAAACATTCAGTACTTC. This codes for CTSSDDRELNIQYF.

This clone was seen just once. The V call is TRBV30, the J call TRBJ2-6, with D tentatively TRBD1 (6 bases). Trimming took 3 bases from V and 0 from J, leaving 9 bases between them. The CDR3 has 15 amino acids. Per germline, CDR1 GTSNPN and CDR2 SVGIG (reference sequence). CDR3 coding DNA: TGTGCCTGGAGCCCAGGGGTCTCTGGGGCCAACGTCCTGACTTTC. Amino acid sequence: CAWSPGVSGANVLTF.

The genes are TRBV6-5 and TRBJ1-2, with a weak D call TRBD1 (6 bases). This CDR3 has 12 amino acids. Germline values: CDR1 MNHEY, CDR2 SVGAGI. The V and J ends lost 6 bases and 6 bases respectively, with 11 bases between them. The CDR3 region has the DNA TGTGCCAGCAGAGGGGGAAAGGATGGCTACACCTTC. Its translation: CASRGGKDGYTF.

The rearrangement joins TRBV28 to TRBJ2-6; maybe TRBD1 (6 bases). This CDR3 contains 17 residues. The germline V gene encodes CDR1 MDHEN and CDR2 SYDVKM. The ends were cut back, 4 bases at V and 1 base at J, with 14 bases in the middle. DNA of the CDR3: TGTGCCAGCAGTTACATTCTTACAGGGTCTGGGGCCAACGTCCTGACTTTC. Amino acid sequence: CASSYILTGSGANVLTF.